Listed here are 27 T cell receptor beta chains from one sample, sequenced in a study of long-term antiretroviral therapy in people with HIV. immunoSEQ v3.0 was run at survey level. Generated by immunoSEQ multiplex PCR, the TCRdb table keeps only in-frame clones and is missing some. The sample yields about 25,000 clones, approximately 76% seen once. The input for sequencing was unsorted PBMCs, taken 1.1 years before starting antiretroviral therapy. These receptors all stem from a woman aged 40 to 49 with HIV.

Comment on this clone: The junction does not match germline at one end; this may be a read error. V gene TRBV2 combines with J gene TRBJ2-7, with D perhaps being TRBD1 or TRBD2 (5 bases each). This CDR3 has 15 amino acids. Germline-derived CDR1 and CDR2 are SNHLY and FYNNEI. The CDR3, as DNA: TGTGCCAGCAGCGAAGGGACGGCCAACTCCTACGAGCAGTACTTC. It encodes CASSEGTANSYEQYF.

The chain recombines TRBV5-6 with TRBJ1-3; 9 bases map to TRBD1. Trimming removed 4 bases from V and 4 bases from J; junction bases left unmatched: 12. Per germline, CDR1 SGHDT and CDR2 YYEEEE. This CDR3 is 17 amino acids long. CDR3 in DNA: TGTGCCAGCAGCGGAGACCGGGACAGGGCGTCCGGAAACACCATATATTTT. Its protein is CASSGDRDRASGNTIYF.

This chain links TRBV6-5 with TRBJ1-2, with 8 positions matching TRBD1. Per germline, CDR1 MNHEY and CDR2 SVGAGI. V gave up 5 bases and J gave up 8 bases; unmatched junction bases: 10. The CDR3 spans 14 residues. The CDR3 spells CASSQQGGSRGYTF. Written as DNA, the CDR3 is TGTGCCAGCAGTCAACAGGGGGGGAGTAGGGGCTACACCTTC.

V usage is TRBV30 and J usage is TRBJ2-3; D remains ambiguous. Germline values: CDR1 GTSNPN, CDR2 SVGIG (reference sequence). V lost 5 bases and J 1 base, leaving 7 bases between the germline ends. This CDR3 region has 12 residues. In nucleotides, the CDR3 is TGTGCCTGGCGCAGCGGCACAGATACGCAGTATTTT. It yields the protein CAWRSGTDTQYF.

This clone was counted only a few times. This chain connects TRBV6-5 to TRBJ2-7; D is unclear. V was cut by 4 bases and J by 1 base, with 8 bases left in between. CDR1 is MNHEY, CDR2 SVGAGI, per germline. The length of the CDR3 is 13 residues. CDR3 residues: CASSSQSSYEQYF. The CDR3 DNA is TGTGCCAGCAGTTCCCAAAGTTCCTACGAGCAGTACTTC.

The CDR3 DNA follows: TGTGCCAGCAGTTTACTCACGGGAAAAGAGACCCAGTACTTC. Residues: CASSLLTGKETQYF. The V call is TRBV27, the J call TRBJ2-5; D is perhaps TRBD2 (5 bases). Looked up from germline, CDR1 is MNHEY and CDR2 is SMNVEV (reference sequence). CDR3 length: 14 amino acids. The germline V and J ends were trimmed by 2 bases and 3 bases, with 10 bases remaining between them.

The V call is TRBV18, the J call TRBJ1-5; D gene unclear. This CDR3 comprises 15 residues. The germline V gene encodes CDR1 KGHSH and CDR2 LQKENI. V lost 2 bases and J lost 3, with 11 bases in between. The CDR3 loop reads CASSPGVTNNQPQHF. Written as DNA, the CDR3 is TGTGCCAGCTCACCAGGGGTAACAAACAATCAGCCCCAGCATTTT.

The CDR3 reads CAWSVPGGWNEQFF. The CDR3, as DNA: TGTGCCTGGAGTGTACCGGGGGGCTGGAATGAGCAGTTCTTC. The chain has TRBV30 and TRBJ2-1; the D gene is possibly TRBD2 (7 bases). V dropped 0 bases and J dropped 7 bases, with 13 bases sitting between them. The CDR3 spans 14 residues. The germline V gene encodes CDR1 GTSNPN and CDR2 SVGIG (reference sequence). The full variable domain, completed using reference TRBV30 and TRBJ2-1, is SQTIHQWPATLVQPVGSPLSLECTVEGTSNPNLYWYRQAAGRGLQLLFYSVGIGQISSEVPQNLSASRPQDRQFILSSKKLLLSDSGFYLCAWSVPGGWNEQFFGPGTRLTVL.

The rearrangement uses TRBV7-2 and TRBJ1-2; 10 bases fit TRBD1. Germline values: CDR1 SGHTA, CDR2 FQGNSA. Losses at the gene ends were 5 bases for V and 6 bases for J; bases not matched to a gene: 9. CDR3 length: 15 amino acids. The CDR3 sequence: CASSPSAGQGHGYTF. Here the CDR3 DNA reads TGTGCCAGCAGCCCTAGTGCGGGACAGGGGCATGGCTACACCTTC.

This sequence joins TRBV15 and TRBJ2-5; D is unresolved. CDR3 length equals 13 residues. Trimming took off 0 bases at V and 5 bases at J, with 7 bases between the two ends. Germline assignment: CDR1 LNHNV and CDR2 YYDKDF (reference sequence). The DNA of the CDR3 is TGTGCCACCAGCAGAGATCTGGAGGAGACCCAGTACTTC. As protein: CATSRDLEETQYF.

V and J are TRBV30 and TRBJ1-1; D is uncertain. The CDR3 length is 13 residues. The V end was cut by 5 bases, the J end by 0 bases, with 10 bases between. Germline V CDR1 and CDR2: GTSNPN, SVGIG (reference sequence). CDR3 residues: CAWERRMNTEAFF. CDR3 in DNA: TGTGCCTGGGAGAGGCGGATGAACACTGAAGCTTTCTTT.

The chain uses TRBV2 and TRBJ2-3; D assignment may be TRBD1 or TRBD2 (5 bases each). CDR3 length: 13 residues. CDR1 SNHLY and CDR2 FYNNEI come from the germline V gene. Between the trimmed V and J ends, which lost 4 bases and 5 bases, there was a span of 10 bases. The CDR3 region is CASSVGGGDTQYF. The CDR3 DNA follows: TGTGCCAGCAGTGTGGGTGGGGGAGATACGCAGTATTTT.

This clone has only a few counts. The gene calls are TRBV7-2 and TRBJ1-6, with a possible D match to TRBD1 (6 bases). The length of the CDR3 is 15 residues. Germline V gene data show CDR1 as SGHTA and CDR2 as FQGNSA. With 2 bases removed from V and 10 bases from J, the gap between germline ends came to 15 bases. The chain's CDR3 is CASSLFTGWLSPLHF. CDR3 bases: TGTGCCAGCAGCTTATTTACAGGGTGGTTGTCACCCCTCCACTTT. The whole variable domain, filled in from reference TRBV7-2 and TRBJ1-6, reads GAGVSQSPSNKVTEKGKDVELRCDPISGHTALYWYRQSLGQGLEFLIYFQGNSAPDKSGLPSDRFSAERTGGSVSTLTIQRTQQEDSAVYLCASSLFTGWLSPLHFGNGTRLTVT.

This clone was observed once. This chain links TRBV18 with TRBJ2-2; 8 nucleotides agree with TRBD1. This CDR3 contains 14 residues. CDR1 KGHSH and CDR2 LQKENI come from the germline V gene. The V and J ends lost 5 bases and 4 bases, in that order; junction bases with no gene match: 3. CDR3 in DNA: TGTGCCAGCTCAAGGACAGGGTCCACCGGGGAGCTGTTTTTT. Translation gives CASSRTGSTGELFF. Full variable domain (rest looked up from reference TRBV18 and TRBJ2-2): NAGVMQNPRHLVRRRGQEARLRCSPMKGHSHVYWYRQLPEEGLKFMVYLQKENIIDESGMPKERFSAEFPKEGPSILRIQQVVRGDSAAYFCASSRTGSTGELFFGEGSRLTVL.

The CDR3 DNA is TGCAGCGTACACCAGGGGCAAGAGACCCAGTACTTC. This gives the protein CSVHQGQETQYF. The chain joins TRBV29-1 to TRBJ2-5; a weak D match, TRBD1 (6 bases). Germline V CDR1 and CDR2: SQVTM, ANQGSEA. Trimming took 6 bases from V and 2 from J, leaving 10 bases between them. CDR3 size: 12 residues.

The chain is built from TRBV9 and TRBJ1-5; 7 bases match TRBD1. This CDR3 has 15 residues. Trimming at V came to 3 bases and at J to 0 bases, leaving 3 bases not matched to a gene. CDR1 and CDR2 from the germline V gene are SGDLS and YYNGEE. CDR3 region: CASSAGTDSNQPQHF. In nucleotides, the CDR3 is TGTGCCAGCAGCGCCGGGACAGATAGCAATCAGCCCCAGCATTTT.

This sequence joins TRBV9 and TRBJ2-2; 7 nucleotides match TRBD2. CDR1 and CDR2 from the germline V gene are SGDLS and YYNGEE. The CDR3 consists of 15 residues. V lost 4 bases and J lost 2; bases outside the gene matches: 5. CDR3: CASSQSGDNTGELFF. The CDR3 bases are TGTGCCAGCAGCCAGAGCGGGGATAACACCGGGGAGCTGTTTTTT.

The chain combines TRBV5-1 with TRBJ1-2; D ambiguous. The CDR3 sequence is 17 residues long. Germline V CDR1 and CDR2: SGHRS, YFSETQ. V lost 0 bases and J lost 4, with 19 bases in between. CDR3 sequence: CASSLDLQGLGIYGYTF. The CDR3 region has the DNA TGCGCCAGCAGCTTGGATCTACAAGGTCTGGGGATCTATGGCTACACCTTC.

The chain is built from TRBV7-8 and TRBJ1-2; D remains ambiguous. Trimming stripped 1 base from V and 7 bases from J, with 10 bases between. CDR1 is SGHVS, CDR2 FQNEAQ, per germline. There are 13 residues in the CDR3. For the CDR3, the DNA is TGTGCCAGCAGCTTAGACAGTGGCGGTGGCTACACCTTC. Translated, it gives CASSLDSGGGYTF.

The chain joins TRBV2 to TRBJ1-1; D remains unclear. The CDR3 runs to 14 residues. From germline, CDR1 is SNHLY and CDR2 FYNNEI. V was pared by 6 bases and J by 1 base, with 12 bases between. CDR3 DNA sequence: TGTGCCAGCAGCTCTTCCGGGTCGAACACTGAAGCTTTCTTT. This translates into CASSSSGSNTEAFF.

CDR3 sequence reads: CASSPAGGFGELFF. The CDR3 DNA is TGCGCCAGCAGCCCGGCGGGGGGGTTCGGGGAGCTGTTTTTT. This chain uses TRBV4-3 with TRBJ2-2, with 9 bases matching TRBD2. J gave up 7 bases and V 4 bases, and 4 bases lay outside the gene matches. Per the germline V gene, CDR1 is LGHNA and CDR2 is YSLEER. There are 14 residues in the CDR3.

The J gene is TRBJ2-5, the V gene TRBV5-6; D is undetermined. V lost 0 bases and J lost 2, with 11 bases in between. Germline V CDR1 and CDR2: SGHDT, YYEEEE. This CDR3 has 15 residues. The CDR3 loop is CASSLETTAQETQYF. DNA for the CDR3: TGTGCCAGCAGCTTGGAGACGACGGCACAAGAGACCCAGTACTTC.

This chain joins TRBV6-5 and TRBJ1-2; 8 nucleotides match TRBD1. Germline trimming cut 6 bases from V and 2 bases from J; bases unmatched to any gene: 5. The CDR3 length is 14 residues. Germline V gene data show CDR1 as MNHEY and CDR2 as SVGAGI. The DNA of the CDR3 is TGTGCCAGCAGGGGTGGGGACAGGAACTATGGCTACACCTTC. This sequence encodes CASRGGDRNYGYTF.

The gene calls are TRBV30 and TRBJ1-2; D is unresolved. Germline lookup yields CDR1 GTSNPN and CDR2 SVGIG (reference sequence). This CDR3 has 11 residues. V shed 5 bases and J shed 3 bases, with 7 bases lying between them. This CDR3 is CAWVGYYGYTF. In DNA, the CDR3 is TGTGCCTGGGTAGGGTACTATGGCTACACCTTC.

The J gene is TRBJ1-5, the V gene TRBV6-1; the match to TRBD1 covers 7 bases. Germline loops: CDR1 MNHNS, CDR2 SASEGT. The CDR3 totals 15 residues. Unmatched junction bases numbered 5, after V lost 6 bases and J lost 0 bases. The CDR3 nucleotides are TGTGCCAGCAGCGGGACAGTCGCTAGCAATCAGCCCCAGCATTTT. Protein product: CASSGTVASNQPQHF.

The rearrangement links TRBV7-2 to TRBJ2-3; D is unresolved. The V and J ends lost 6 bases and 0 bases respectively, with 10 bases between them. Germline V CDR1 and CDR2: SGHTA, FQGNSA. This CDR3 comprises 14 residues. The CDR3 region has the DNA TGTGCCAGCAGACCGACGGCAAGCACAGATACGCAGTATTTT. Translating gives CASRPTASTDTQYF.

A single count supports this clone. The V gene is TRBV5-4, the J gene TRBJ1-2, with D perhaps TRBD1 (6 bases). The CDR3 contains 16 residues. The ends were cut back, 1 base at V and 4 bases at J, with 17 bases in the middle. Germline loops: CDR1 SGHNT, CDR2 YYREEE (reference sequence). Written as DNA, the CDR3 is TGTGCCAGCAGCTTGATGACCAACCGGGACATCTATGGCTACACCTTC. This sequence encodes CASSLMTNRDIYGYTF.